The 24 T cell receptor beta chains listed next were all sequenced from one sample in a study of shared clonotypes between healthy human individuals. The protocol was immunoSEQ multiplex PCR, while the TCRdb copy is restricted to in-frame clones and leaves out a portion. The table shows 2 million to 2.5 million clones, with under 97% occurring only once. What was sequenced was naive CD4+ T cells sorted from blood. Subset of the sample: CD45RA+ positively selected. These receptor sequences come from a young man in good health.

The genes are TRBV28 and TRBJ2-5; weak D call: TRBD1 (6 bases). Between the trimmed V and J ends, which lost 11 bases and 3 bases, there was a span of 25 bases. CDR1 MDHEN and CDR2 SYDVKM come from the germline V gene. The CDR3 length is 16 residues. In nucleotides, the CDR3 is TGTGCCCATGGGGGCCGATTAAGGACTGAGGAAGAGACCCAGTACTTC. As protein: CAHGGRLRTEEETQYF.

V gene TRBV2 combines with J gene TRBJ2-7; TRBD1 matches at 9 bases. The CDR3 has 15 amino acids. Germline CDR1 and CDR2: SNHLY and FYNNEI. The trim removed 6 bases at V and 0 bases at J, leaving 6 bases unmatched. The CDR3 protein is CASRGDRASSYEQYF. DNA of the CDR3: TGTGCCAGCAGGGGGGACAGGGCCAGCTCCTACGAGCAGTACTTC. Full variable domain (rest looked up from reference TRBV2 and TRBJ2-7): EPEVTQTPSHQVTQMGQEVILRCVPISNHLYFYWYRQILGQKVEFLVSFYNNEISEKSEIFDDQFSVERPDGSNFTLKIRSTKLEDSAMYFCASRGDRASSYEQYFGPGTRLTVT.

The CDR3 coding sequence is TGTGCCAGCAAACTAGCGGGAGGGACCGGGGAGCTGTTTTTT. Its translation: CASKLAGGTGELFF. V is TRBV6-5 and J is TRBJ2-2; 13 bases line up with TRBD2. The V and J ends lost 7 bases and 5 bases, in that order; junction bases with no gene match: 1. The CDR3 extends over 14 amino acids. Germline V CDR1 and CDR2: MNHEY, SVGAGI.

V usage is TRBV11-2 and J usage is TRBJ1-1; TRBD1 aligns across 8 bases. This CDR3 is 14 amino acids long. The V gene's germline CDR1 is SGHAT and CDR2 FQNNGV. With V trimmed by 5 bases and J by 7 bases, 9 bases remained unmatched. The CDR3 region is CASSRTGRVDEAFF. CDR3 in DNA: TGTGCCAGCAGCCGGACAGGGAGGGTCGATGAAGCTTTCTTT.

In regard to this clone: The sample contains more than one DNA sequence encoding this CDR3. The chain employs TRBV18 and TRBJ2-1; TRBD2 matches at 9 bases. Germline V lookup: CDR1 KGHSH, CDR2 LQKENI. Trimming cost V 6 bases and J 2 bases; bases outside gene matches: 5. The CDR3 contains 15 residues. CDR3 sequence (DNA): TGTGCCAGCTCCCCCCTAGCGGGAACCTACAATGAGCAGTTCTTC. This encodes CASSPLAGTYNEQFF.

The chain joins TRBV19 to TRBJ1-5; D is perhaps TRBD1 (5 bases). The CDR3 length is 15 residues. Germline V gives CDR1 LNHDA, CDR2 SQIVND (reference sequence). Between the trimmed V and J ends, which lost 3 bases and 1 base, there was a span of 10 bases. The DNA for the CDR3 is TGTGCCAGTAGTATGGGACTGGGGAGCAATCAGCCCCAGCATTTT. It encodes CASSMGLGSNQPQHF.

The gene calls are TRBV13 and TRBJ2-3; 14 bases fit TRBD2. Looked up from germline, CDR1 is PRHDT and CDR2 is FYEKMQ (reference sequence). The CDR3 covers 16 residues. V shed 5 bases, J shed 6 bases, and the junction held 7 bases outside the gene matches. The CDR3, as DNA: TGTGCCAGCAGCCTAACGGGACTAGCGGGAGATGATACGCAGTATTTT. It specifies CASSLTGLAGDDTQYF. Looking up the rest from reference TRBV13 and TRBJ2-3 gives the full variable domain: AAGVIQSPRHLIKEKRETATLKCYPIPRHDTVYWYQQGPGQDPQFLISFYEKMQSDKGSIPDRFSAQQFSDYHSELNMSSLELGDSALYFCASSLTGLAGDDTQYFGPGTRLTVL.

J is TRBJ2-3 and V is TRBV5-6; no clear D. Trimming stripped 0 bases from V and 4 bases from J, with 12 bases between. The CDR3 runs 15 residues. Germline V gene data show CDR1 as SGHDT and CDR2 as YYEEEE. CDR3 nucleotide sequence: TGTGCCAGCAGCTTGGTTGGGAATTTCGCAGATACGCAGTATTTT. It translates to CASSLVGNFADTQYF.

Note on this clone: This CDR3 is also generated by other DNA sequences in the sample. The chain has TRBV18 and TRBJ2-7; 8 positions match TRBD2. The CDR3 totals 14 residues. With V trimmed by 6 bases and J by 3 bases, 7 bases remained unmatched. In germline, CDR1 is KGHSH, CDR2 LQKENI. The CDR3 loop reads CASSPTSGIYEQYF. CDR3 DNA: TGTGCCAGCTCTCCTACTAGCGGCATCTACGAGCAGTACTTC.

The chain links TRBV12-5 to TRBJ2-7, with a tentative D call TRBD1 (6 bases). The germline CDR1 and CDR2 sequences are LGHNT and FRNRAP. Trimming stripped 5 bases from V and 0 bases from J, with 14 bases between. The CDR3 runs 15 residues. This chain's CDR3 is CASGGGGRDSYEQYF. In DNA form, the CDR3 reads TGTGCTAGTGGTGGGGGCGGCAGGGACTCCTACGAGCAGTACTTC.

The chain employs TRBV6-1 and TRBJ2-7; tentative D call: TRBD2 (6 bases). Germline CDR1 is MNHNS and CDR2 is SASEGT. V was clipped by 6 bases and J by 3 bases, with 15 bases between them. This CDR3 comprises 14 residues. The CDR3: CASRYWDSDYEQYF. CDR3 nucleotide sequence: TGTGCCAGCAGATATTGGGACTCAGACTACGAGCAGTACTTC.

This clone was picked up one time. The chain employs TRBV5-1 and TRBJ1-5; D is undetermined. The germline V and J ends were trimmed by 5 bases and 0 bases, with 12 bases remaining between them. CDR3 size: 15 residues. The germline V gene encodes CDR1 SGHRS and CDR2 YFSETQ. The CDR3 sequence is CASRTDMNSNQPQHF. For the CDR3, the DNA is TGCGCCAGCAGAACAGACATGAATAGCAATCAGCCCCAGCATTTT.

The CDR3 coding sequence is TGTGCCAGCACGCAGGGGGCTACTGGGGCCAACGTCCTGACTTTC. This gives the protein CASTQGATGANVLTF. The chain is built from TRBV28 and TRBJ2-6; 8 bases line up with TRBD1. This CDR3 has 15 residues. The V segment lost 7 bases and the J segment 2 bases; nucleotides outside the gene matches: 4. Looked up from germline, CDR1 is MDHEN and CDR2 is SYDVKM.

The V and J genes are TRBV10-3 and TRBJ1-1; 9 bases are a match to TRBD1. The germline V gene has CDR1 ENHRY and CDR2 SYGVKD. CDR3 length equals 13 residues. J lost 11 bases, V lost 6 bases, and 10 bases had no gene match. The CDR3 sequence: CAISLDRGRGAFF. The CDR3 DNA reads TGTGCCATCAGCCTGGACAGGGGAAGAGGGGCTTTCTTT.

This chain links TRBV29-1 with TRBJ2-1; tentatively, D is TRBD2 (8 bases). Germline assignment: CDR1 SQVTM and CDR2 ANQGSEA. The CDR3 loop spans 15 amino acids. V was pared by 3 bases and J by 3 bases, with 15 bases between. The CDR3 nucleotides are TGCAGCGTTGATGCCGGGAGGGGGCTCTACAATGAGCAGTTCTTC. Translating it yields CSVDAGRGLYNEQFF.

The V and J genes are TRBV4-3 and TRBJ2-1, with D tentatively TRBD2 (6 bases). This CDR3 comprises 15 residues. In germline, CDR1 is LGHNA, CDR2 YSLEER. Trimming cost V 4 bases and J 1 base, with 11 bases left between them. CDR3 region: CASSPQLASYNEQFF. The CDR3 region has the DNA TGCGCCAGCAGCCCTCAACTAGCTTCCTACAATGAGCAGTTCTTC.

The chain is built from TRBV2 and TRBJ1-5; D remains ambiguous. Germline CDR1 is SNHLY and CDR2 is FYNNEI. CDR3 length: 15 residues. V lost 5 bases and J lost 0, with 11 bases in between. CDR3 in DNA: TGTGCCAGCAGTATGGACGTATATAGCAATCAGCCCCAGCATTTT. It specifies CASSMDVYSNQPQHF.

DNA for the CDR3: TGTGCCAGCAGACCCCGGACAGGGAGAACCGGGGAGCTGTTTTTT. Translating it yields CASRPRTGRTGELFF. The chain links TRBV7-9 to TRBJ2-2; 8 bases fit TRBD1. Looked up from germline, CDR1 is SEHNR and CDR2 is FQNEAQ (reference sequence). The CDR3 extends over 15 amino acids. V lost 6 bases and J lost 5; bases outside the gene matches: 8. Supplemented by reference TRBV7-9 and TRBJ2-2, the full variable domain reads DTGVSQNPRHKITKRGQNVTFRCDPISEHNRLYWYRQTLGQGPEFLTYFQNEAQLEKSRLLSDRFSAERPKGSFSTLEIQRTEQGDSAMYLCASRPRTGRTGELFFGEGSRLTVL.

The chain links TRBV30 to TRBJ2-1; 14 bases are a match to TRBD2. The CDR3 has 15 residues. The trim removed 3 bases at V and 7 bases at J, leaving 5 bases unmatched. Germline-derived CDR1 and CDR2 are GTSNPN and SVGIG (reference sequence). The DNA for the CDR3 is TGTGCCTGGAGCCTGGGGACTAGCGGGAGAAATGAGCAGTTCTTC. As protein: CAWSLGTSGRNEQFF.

The chain combines TRBV19 with TRBJ2-2; the D gene is possibly TRBD1 (6 bases). Germline V gene sequence: CDR1 LNHDA, CDR2 SQIVND (reference sequence). The CDR3 has 15 amino acids. Trimming shortened V by 0 bases and J by 5 bases, and 10 bases separated the two germline ends. CDR3 nucleotide sequence: TGTGCCAGTAGTATAGACCAGAGGGGGACCGGGGAGCTGTTTTTT. It is translated as CASSIDQRGTGELFF.

This clone was seen a few times. The V call is TRBV5-1, the J call TRBJ1-4, with TRBD1 matching 10 bases. V dropped 3 bases and J dropped 5; count of bases not matched to a gene: 1. Per germline, CDR1 SGHRS and CDR2 YFSETQ. This CDR3 has 14 residues. In DNA form, the CDR3 reads TGCGCCAGCAGCTGGACAGGGGGGAATGAAAAACTGTTTTTT. Translated, it gives CASSWTGGNEKLFF.

The chain has TRBV4-1 and TRBJ1-4; 7 nucleotides align to TRBD1. Germline V CDR1 and CDR2: MGHRA, YSYEKL. Losses at the gene ends were 5 bases for V and 11 bases for J; bases not matched to a gene: 11. This CDR3 is 14 amino acids long. CDR3 nucleotide sequence: TGCGCCAGCAGCGCGCAGGAGACGACAGGGAAACTGTTTTTT. It is translated as CASSAQETTGKLFF.

The J gene is TRBJ1-2, the V gene TRBV5-6; D ambiguous. V shed 0 bases and J shed 4 bases, with 10 bases lying between them. The CDR3 spans 14 residues. The V gene's germline CDR1 is SGHDT and CDR2 YYEEEE. CDR3 loop: CASSLGRISYGYTF. The DNA for the CDR3 is TGTGCCAGCAGCTTGGGACGGATTTCCTATGGCTACACCTTC. The complete variable domain, with remaining parts taken from reference TRBV5-6 and TRBJ1-2, reads DAGVTQSPTHLIKTRGQQVTLRCSPKSGHDTVSWYQQALGQGPQFIFQYYEEEERQRGNFPDRFSGHQFPNYSSELNVNALLLGDSALYLCASSLGRISYGYTFGSGTRLTVV.

J is TRBJ2-3 and V is TRBV2; D is possibly TRBD2 (5 bases). The CDR3 extends over 13 amino acids. Germline-derived CDR1 and CDR2 are SNHLY and FYNNEI. V lost 6 bases and J lost 0, with 7 bases in between. Written as DNA, the CDR3 is TGTGCCAGCAGGCGGGTTAGCACAGATACGCAGTATTTT. It encodes CASRRVSTDTQYF.